The T cell receptor (beta chain) under discussion was sequenced for a study of T cell repertoires in MIS-A myocarditis (dated by TCRdb to between 2021 and 2024). TCRbeta CDR3 regions were amplified by the immunoSEQ bias-controlled multiplex PCR and were subjected to high-throughput sequencing. As for the authors' bioinformatics: CDR3 sequences were collapsed and filtered with the immunoSEQ vendor pipeline, and the abundance and frequency of each unique TCRbeta CDR3 were thereby quantified. Dominant CDR3 amino acid sequences were clustered with SARS-CoV-2-specific ImmuneCODE TCRbeta sequences by CD-HIT using a 90% global sequence identity threshold. Clones at frequencies from 0.1 to 1 were categorized as hyperexpanded, and clones at frequencies from 0.01 to 0.1 were categorized as large. MiXCR was used to confirm CDR3 amino acid sequences and V and J gene assignments of dominant clones. The R stringdist package was used to calculate Levenshtein distances between the patient clonotypes and the ImmuneCODE hits. Here the immuneACCESS table is served through TCRdb, limited to in-frame sequences with V and J called. Missing clones are a known gap in these copies; in checked studies unresolved V genes cover under half, and the rest lacks a known reason. From that table come the V and J calls and clone size; the DNA was used to work out D and trimming. In all, the sample holds 14,000 to 15,000 clones, and 70% to 85% of those were seen once. In total, the top ten clones hold about 60% of the sample.

In regard to this clone: Its specific antigen is unknown. No much larger clonotype is one base removed from it; base qualities were not supplied.

The QIAamp DNA FFPE kit was used to extract genomic DNA from formalin-fixed paraffin-embedded autopsy tissue. This clonotype was obtained from a man younger than 35 with fulminant myocarditis from multisystem inflammatory syndrome in adults (MIS-A) after COVID-19. The specimen sequenced was left ventricle heart tissue obtained at autopsy. The intended sense of this specimen's cell subset or site label: cardiac tissue sample (left or right ventricle, interventricular septum, or pericardium).

The DNA sequence follows: TGTGCCAGCAGAGGACTTACCGCCTACGAGCAGTACTTC. This yields the protein CASRGLTAYEQYF. The sequence links TRBV6-6 to TRBJ2-7; the D region possibly corresponds to TRBD2 (5 bases align). The CDR3 runs 13 residues from the cysteine to the phenylalanine. Kept here is only the CDR3 DNA, which spans 39 bases and is read in frame from base 1. CDR1 and CDR2 are drawn from the germline V gene (reference sequence): MNHNY, SVGAGI. V sheds 6 bases and J sheds 2 bases, leaving 11 bases between their ends.